The present TCR beta chain was sequenced within a study of T-cell memory formation after mild COVID-19. Study context: Largely donor-specific sequence clusters came from two donors. Study-wide points: The study detected some responding clones in pre-infection memory, suggesting cross-reactive memory joined. The authors did not confirm SARS-CoV-2 specificity of second-wave clones peaking day 37.

The 5'RACE method, run with constant-segment primers, produced TCR alpha and TCR beta cDNA libraries (carrying sample barcodes and UMIs). TCRdb ran MiXCR on the 5' RACE reads and lists one entry per CDR3 protein. This sample has about 140,000 distinct CDR3 sequences, with roughly 13% found just once. The CDR3 covers 14 residues. Looked up from germline, CDR1 is SGHNT and CDR2 is YYREEE (reference sequence). Trimming removed 4 bases from V and 2 bases from J, with 13 bases in between. This clonotype was seen at least ten times. The antigen remains unidentified. The clonotype was recovered from an adult woman who had mild COVID-19 (a few samples of this study predate the infection). Cell type and time point are not known. The material sequenced was PBMCs or a T cell subset sorted from them (not recorded which). This chain joins TRBV5-4 and TRBJ2-7; perhaps TRBD1 as D (6 bases). CDR3 in DNA: TGTGCCAGCAGCCTCGCCCCAGGGGCCTACGAGCAGTACTTC. Its translation is CASSLAPGAYEQYF.